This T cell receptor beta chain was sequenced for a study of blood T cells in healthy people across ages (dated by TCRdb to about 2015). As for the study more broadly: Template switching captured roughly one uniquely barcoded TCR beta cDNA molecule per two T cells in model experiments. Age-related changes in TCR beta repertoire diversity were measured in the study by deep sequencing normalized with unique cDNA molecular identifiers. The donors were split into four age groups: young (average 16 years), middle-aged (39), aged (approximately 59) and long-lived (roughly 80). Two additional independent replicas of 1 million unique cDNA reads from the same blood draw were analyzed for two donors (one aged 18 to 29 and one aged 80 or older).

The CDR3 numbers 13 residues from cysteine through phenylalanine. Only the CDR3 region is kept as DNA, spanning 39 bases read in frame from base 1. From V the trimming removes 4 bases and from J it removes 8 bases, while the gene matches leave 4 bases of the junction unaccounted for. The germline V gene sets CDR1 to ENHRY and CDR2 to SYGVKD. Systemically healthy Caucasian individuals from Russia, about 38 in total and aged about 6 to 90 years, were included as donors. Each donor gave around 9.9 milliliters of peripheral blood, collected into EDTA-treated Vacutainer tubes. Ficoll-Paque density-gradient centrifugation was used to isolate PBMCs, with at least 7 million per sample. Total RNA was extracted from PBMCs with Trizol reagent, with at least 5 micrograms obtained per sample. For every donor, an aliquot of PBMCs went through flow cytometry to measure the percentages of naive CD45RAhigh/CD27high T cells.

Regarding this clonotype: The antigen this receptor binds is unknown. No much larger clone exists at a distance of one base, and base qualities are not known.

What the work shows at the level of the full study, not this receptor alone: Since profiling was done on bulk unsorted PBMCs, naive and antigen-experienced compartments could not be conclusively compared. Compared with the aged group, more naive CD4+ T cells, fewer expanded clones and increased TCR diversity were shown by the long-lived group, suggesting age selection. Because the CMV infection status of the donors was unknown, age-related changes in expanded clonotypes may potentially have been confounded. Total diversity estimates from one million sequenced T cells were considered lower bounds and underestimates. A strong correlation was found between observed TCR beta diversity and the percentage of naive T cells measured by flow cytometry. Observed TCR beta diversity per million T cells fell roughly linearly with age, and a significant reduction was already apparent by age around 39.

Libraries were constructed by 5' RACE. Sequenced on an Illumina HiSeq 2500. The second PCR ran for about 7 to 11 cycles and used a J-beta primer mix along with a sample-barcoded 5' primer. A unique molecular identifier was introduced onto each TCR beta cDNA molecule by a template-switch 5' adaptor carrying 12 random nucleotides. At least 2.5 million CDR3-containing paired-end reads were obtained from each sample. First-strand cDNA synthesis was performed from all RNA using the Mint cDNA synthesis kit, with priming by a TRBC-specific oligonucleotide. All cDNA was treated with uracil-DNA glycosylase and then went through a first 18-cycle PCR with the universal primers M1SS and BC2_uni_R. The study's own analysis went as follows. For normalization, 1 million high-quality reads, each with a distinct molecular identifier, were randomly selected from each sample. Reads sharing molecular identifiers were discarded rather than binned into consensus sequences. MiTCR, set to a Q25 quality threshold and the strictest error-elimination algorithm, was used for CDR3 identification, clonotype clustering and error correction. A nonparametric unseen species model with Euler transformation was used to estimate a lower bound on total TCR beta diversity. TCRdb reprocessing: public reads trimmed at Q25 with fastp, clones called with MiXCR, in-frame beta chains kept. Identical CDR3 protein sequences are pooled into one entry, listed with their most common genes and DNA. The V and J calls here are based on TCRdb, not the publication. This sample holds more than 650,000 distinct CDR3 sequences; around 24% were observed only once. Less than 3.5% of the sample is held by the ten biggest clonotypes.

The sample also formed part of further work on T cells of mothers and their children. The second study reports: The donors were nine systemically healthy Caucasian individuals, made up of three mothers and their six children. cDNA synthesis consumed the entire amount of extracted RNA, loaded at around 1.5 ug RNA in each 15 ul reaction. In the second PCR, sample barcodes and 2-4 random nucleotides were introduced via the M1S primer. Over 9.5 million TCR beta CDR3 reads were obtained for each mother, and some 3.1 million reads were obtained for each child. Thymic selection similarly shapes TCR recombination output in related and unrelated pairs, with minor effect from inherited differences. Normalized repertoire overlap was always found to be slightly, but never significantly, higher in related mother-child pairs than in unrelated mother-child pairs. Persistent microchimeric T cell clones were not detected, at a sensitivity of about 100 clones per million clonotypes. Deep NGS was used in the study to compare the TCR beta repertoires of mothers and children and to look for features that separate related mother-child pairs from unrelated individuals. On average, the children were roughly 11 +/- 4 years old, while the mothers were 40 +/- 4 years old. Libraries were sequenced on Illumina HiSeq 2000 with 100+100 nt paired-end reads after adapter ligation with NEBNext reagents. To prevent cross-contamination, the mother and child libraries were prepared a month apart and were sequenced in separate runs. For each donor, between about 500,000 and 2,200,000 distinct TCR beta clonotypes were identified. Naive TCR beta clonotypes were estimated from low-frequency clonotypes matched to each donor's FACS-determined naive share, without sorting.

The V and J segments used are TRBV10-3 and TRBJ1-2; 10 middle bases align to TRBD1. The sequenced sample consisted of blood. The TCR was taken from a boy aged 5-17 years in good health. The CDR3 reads CAISARQGAGYTF. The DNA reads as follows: TGTGCCATCAGTGCCCGACAGGGGGCAGGCTACACCTTC.